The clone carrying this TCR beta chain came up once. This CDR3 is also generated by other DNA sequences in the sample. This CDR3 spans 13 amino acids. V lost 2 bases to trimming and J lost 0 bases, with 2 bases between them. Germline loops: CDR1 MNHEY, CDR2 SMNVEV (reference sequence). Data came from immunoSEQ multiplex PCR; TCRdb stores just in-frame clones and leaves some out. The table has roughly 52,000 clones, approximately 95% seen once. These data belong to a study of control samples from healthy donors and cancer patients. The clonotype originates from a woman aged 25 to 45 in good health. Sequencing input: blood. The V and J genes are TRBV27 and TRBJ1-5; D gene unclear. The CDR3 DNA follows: TGTGCCAGCAGTTTAAGTAGCAATCAGCCCCAGCATTTT. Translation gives CASSLSSNQPQHF.